This T cell receptor beta chain was recorded in a study of T cells in localized non-small cell lung cancer. Study-wide results and limits: Among the top 100 tumor clones, a median approximately 60 appeared in adjacent lung. Measurement of T cell clonality placed uninvolved adjacent lung highest, above the level in tumor.

Germline CDR1 and CDR2: SGHDT and YYEEEE. V lost 3 bases, J lost 7 bases, and 14 bases stayed unmatched. The CDR3 totals 18 residues. This clone was observed once. The antigen is unknown. Sequenced by immunoSEQ multiplex PCR; TCRdb stores in-frame clones only, minus some. This sample has fewer than 50,000 clones, with 80% to 90% found just once. This chain links TRBV5-6 with TRBJ2-7, with 15 nucleotides matching TRBD2. This sequence originates from a male donor aged 60 or older with stage II lung adenocarcinoma. The input for sequencing was peripheral blood mononuclear cells, taken before any cancer treatment. The CDR3 DNA is TGTGCCAGCAGCTCCACAACCGGACTAGCGGGAGGGGCGGGAGAGCAGTACTTC. Its translation: CASSSTTGLAGGAGEQYF.